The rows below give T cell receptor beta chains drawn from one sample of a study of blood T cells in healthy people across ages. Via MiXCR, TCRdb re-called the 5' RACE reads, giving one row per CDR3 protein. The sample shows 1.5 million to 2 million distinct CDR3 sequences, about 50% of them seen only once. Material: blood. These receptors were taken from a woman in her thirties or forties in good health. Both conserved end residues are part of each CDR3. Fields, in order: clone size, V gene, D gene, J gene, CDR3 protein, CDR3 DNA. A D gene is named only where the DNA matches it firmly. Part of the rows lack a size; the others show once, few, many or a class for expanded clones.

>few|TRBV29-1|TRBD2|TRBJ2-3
CSVGGRGAGYTQYF
TGCAGCGTAGGAGGGCGGGGGGCCGGGTATACGCAGTATTTT
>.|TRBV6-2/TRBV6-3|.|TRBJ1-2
CASSILEVEGYTF
TGTGCCAGCAGTATCCTTGAGGTAGAGGGCTACACCTTC
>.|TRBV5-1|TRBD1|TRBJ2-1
CASSVPGTGDNEQFF
TGCGCCAGCAGCGTACCCGGGACAGGGGACAATGAGCAGTTCTTC
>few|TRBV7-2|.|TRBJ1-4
CASSLLGGNEKLFF
TGTGCCAGCAGCTTACTCGGGGGTAATGAAAAACTGTTTTTT
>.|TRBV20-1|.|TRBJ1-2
CSARDQGTSNYGYTF
TGCAGTGCTAGAGATCAAGGGACCTCTAACTATGGCTACACCTTC
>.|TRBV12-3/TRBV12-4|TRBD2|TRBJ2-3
CASSPGLAASTDTQYF
TGTGCCAGCAGTCCAGGACTAGCGGCAAGCACAGATACGCAGTATTTT
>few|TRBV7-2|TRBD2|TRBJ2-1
CASSSTGGPSTSNEQFF
TGTGCCAGCAGCTCCACGGGGGGGCCCTCGACTTCAAATGAGCAGTTCTTC
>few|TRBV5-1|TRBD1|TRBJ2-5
CASSPRQGISETQYF
TGCGCCAGCAGCCCAAGACAGGGGATTTCAGAGACCCAGTACTTC
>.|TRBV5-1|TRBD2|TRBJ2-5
CASSLVAGGPEETQYF
TGCGCCAGCAGCTTGGTAGCGGGGGGGCCCGAGGAGACCCAGTACTTC
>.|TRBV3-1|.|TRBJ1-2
CASSQIQVGGYTF
TGTGCCAGCAGCCAAATCCAGGTCGGGGGCTACACCTTC
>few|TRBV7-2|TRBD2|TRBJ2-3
CASSFAGGPSTDTQYF
TGTGCCAGCAGCTTCGCGGGGGGACCTAGCACAGATACGCAGTATTTT
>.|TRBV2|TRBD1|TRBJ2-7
CASIRGTGGDEQYF
TGTGCCAGCATTCGGGGGACAGGGGGCGACGAGCAGTACTTC
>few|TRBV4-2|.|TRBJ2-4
CASSPQTGLAKNIQYF
TGTGCCAGCAGCCCCCAAACAGGGTTAGCCAAAAACATTCAGTACTTC
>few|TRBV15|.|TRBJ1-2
CATSSGPGKANYGYTF
TGTGCCACCAGCAGCGGGCCGGGGAAAGCTAACTATGGCTACACCTTC
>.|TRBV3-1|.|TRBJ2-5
CASSQMGGVTQYF
TGTGCCAGCAGCCAGATGGGCGGAGTGACCCAGTACTTC
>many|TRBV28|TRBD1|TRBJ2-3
CASSSPGTGSGRDTQYF
TGTGCCAGCAGTTCACCCGGGACAGGGAGTGGTAGAGATACGCAGTATTTT
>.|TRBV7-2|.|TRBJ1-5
CASSPAGTFSGQPQHF
TGTGCCAGCAGCCCAGCCGGGACATTCTCAGGCCAGCCCCAGCATTTT
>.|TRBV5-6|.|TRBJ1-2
CASSARGVGRDGYTF
TGTGCCAGCAGCGCCCGAGGAGTGGGGAGGGATGGCTACACCTTC
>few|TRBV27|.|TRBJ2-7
CASSSTRGPYEQYF
TGTGCCAGCAGTTCCACTCGGGGCCCCTACGAGCAGTACTTC
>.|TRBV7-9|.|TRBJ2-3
CASSPDASDTQYF
TGTGCCAGCAGCCCAGACGCGTCAGATACGCAGTATTTT
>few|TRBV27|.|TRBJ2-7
CASSSPGPWSGEQYF
TGTGCCAGCAGTTCACCGGGACCCTGGTCCGGGGAGCAGTACTTC
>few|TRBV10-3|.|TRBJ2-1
CAISALDNEQFF
TGTGCCATCAGTGCCTTGGACAATGAGCAGTTCTTC
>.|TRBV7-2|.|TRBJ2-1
CASSLEPRMDEQFF
TGTGCCAGCAGCTTAGAGCCGAGGATGGATGAGCAGTTCTTC
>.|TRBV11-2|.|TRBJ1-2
CASGTYQGAPYGYTF
TGTGCCAGCGGGACTTATCAGGGCGCCCCGTATGGCTACACCTTC
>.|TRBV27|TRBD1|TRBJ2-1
CASSLGQGSFDEQFF
TGTGCCAGCAGTTTGGGACAGGGTAGTTTTGATGAGCAGTTCTTC
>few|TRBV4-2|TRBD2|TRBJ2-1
CASSQGRGGLTEQFF
TGTGCCAGCAGCCAAGGTCGGGGGGGCCTTACTGAGCAGTTCTTC
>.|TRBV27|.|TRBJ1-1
CASRTDLNTEAFF
TGTGCCAGCAGAACCGACCTGAACACTGAAGCTTTCTTT
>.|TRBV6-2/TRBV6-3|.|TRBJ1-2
CASSYPPLAYGYTF
TGTGCCAGCAGTTATCCACCGTTGGCCTATGGCTACACCTTC
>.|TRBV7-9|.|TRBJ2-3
CASSLRPGAPSLRADTQYF
TGTGCCAGCAGCTTAAGGCCAGGGGCACCTAGTCTTCGCGCAGATACGCAGTATTTT
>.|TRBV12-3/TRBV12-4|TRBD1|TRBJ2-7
CASSPETGATSYEQYF
TGTGCCAGCAGTCCCGAAACAGGGGCCACCTCCTACGAGCAGTACTTC
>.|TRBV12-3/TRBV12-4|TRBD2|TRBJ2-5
CASSRIGGGKKETQYF
TGTGCCAGCAGTCGGATTGGCGGGGGGAAGAAAGAGACCCAGTACTTC
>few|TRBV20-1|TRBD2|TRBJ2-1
CSAGTSGGPTSSYNEQFF
TGCAGTGCTGGCACTAGCGGGGGGCCGACTAGCTCCTACAATGAGCAGTTCTTC
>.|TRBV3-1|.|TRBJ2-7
CASSQNERPYEQYF
TGTGCCAGCAGCCAGAACGAACGTCCCTACGAGCAGTACTTC
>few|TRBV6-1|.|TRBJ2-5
CASSESILEGETQYF
TGTGCCAGCAGTGAAAGTATCCTGGAGGGGGAGACCCAGTACTTC
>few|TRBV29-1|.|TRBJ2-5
CSVAPRGGGLQETQYF
TGCAGCGTTGCCCCTCGGGGCGGGGGCCTCCAAGAGACCCAGTACTTC
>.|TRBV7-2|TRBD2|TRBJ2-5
CASSNGLAMSQETQYF
TGTGCCAGCAGCAACGGACTAGCGATGTCCCAAGAGACCCAGTACTTC
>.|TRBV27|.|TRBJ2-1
CASNFGGPSYNEQFF
TGTGCCAGCAACTTCGGGGGGCCCTCCTACAATGAGCAGTTCTTC
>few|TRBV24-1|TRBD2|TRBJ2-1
CATSVDGGEGQFF
TGTGCCACCAGTGTCGACGGGGGGGAAGGGCAGTTCTTC
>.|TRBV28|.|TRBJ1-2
CASGDGGLNYGYTF
TGTGCCAGCGGGGATGGGGGGCTTAACTATGGCTACACCTTC
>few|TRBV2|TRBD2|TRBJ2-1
CASRARLAGGQDNEQFF
TGTGCCAGCAGGGCGCGACTAGCGGGGGGGCAAGACAATGAGCAGTTCTTC
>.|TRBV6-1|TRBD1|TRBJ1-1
CASSGAGTGAGNTEAFF
TGTGCCAGCAGTGGCGCCGGGACAGGGGCGGGAAACACTGAAGCTTTCTTT
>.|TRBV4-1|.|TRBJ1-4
CASSQGGLARNEKLFF
TGCGCCAGCAGCCAAGGGGGACTGGCGCGAAATGAAAAACTGTTTTTT
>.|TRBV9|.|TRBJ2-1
CASSAGQRGETQFF
TGTGCCAGCAGCGCAGGGCAAAGGGGAGAGACCCAGTTCTTC
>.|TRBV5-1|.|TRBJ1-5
CASSFEGNQPQHF
TGCGCCAGCAGCTTCGAGGGCAATCAGCCCCAGCATTTT
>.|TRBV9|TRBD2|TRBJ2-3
CASSPSAGGPTDTQYF
TGTGCCAGCAGCCCCTCGGCGGGAGGTCCAACAGATACGCAGTATTTT
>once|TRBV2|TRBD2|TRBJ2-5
CASSEAGTSNPGETQYF
TGTGCCAGCAGTGAAGCTGGGACTAGCAACCCGGGAGAGACCCAGTACTTC
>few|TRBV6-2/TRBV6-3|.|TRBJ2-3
CASSYTPYSPDRYRDLTDTQYF
TGTGCCAGCAGTTACACACCCTATTCCCCGGACAGATATCGAGATCTCACAGATACGCAGTATTTT
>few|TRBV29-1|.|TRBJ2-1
CSPVLYNEQFF
TGCAGCCCCGTTCTTTACAATGAGCAGTTCTTC
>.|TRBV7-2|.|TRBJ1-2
CASTQGGGDYGYTF
TGTGCCAGCACCCAGGGAGGGGGGGACTATGGCTACACCTTC
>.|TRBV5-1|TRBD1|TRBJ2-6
CASSFRGFPYSGANVLTF
TGCGCCAGCAGCTTCAGGGGGTTCCCGTACTCTGGGGCCAACGTCCTGACTTTC
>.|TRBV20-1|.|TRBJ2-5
CSAREGRGEETQYF
TGCAGTGCTAGAGAGGGTAGAGGGGAAGAGACCCAGTACTTC
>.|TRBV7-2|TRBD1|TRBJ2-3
CASSAPGQPDTQYF
TGTGCCAGCAGCGCACCGGGACAGCCAGATACGCAGTATTTT
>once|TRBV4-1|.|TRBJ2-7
CASSQDLPQASYEQYF
TGCGCCAGCAGCCAAGATCTTCCCCAGGCCTCCTACGAGCAGTACTTC
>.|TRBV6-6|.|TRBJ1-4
CAAGRGSNEKLFF
TGTGCCGCGGGGAGGGGTTCTAATGAAAAACTGTTTTTT
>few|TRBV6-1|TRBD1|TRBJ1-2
CASSEAAGQTANYGYTF
TGTGCCAGCAGTGAAGCTGCGGGACAGACAGCTAACTATGGCTACACCTTC
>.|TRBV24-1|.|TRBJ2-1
CATSTVEGLSSYNEQFF
TGTGCCACCAGCACAGTGGAGGGACTCAGCTCCTACAATGAGCAGTTCTTC